This T cell receptor (beta chain) was recorded in a study of chemoradiotherapy in HPV16-positive cancers. Overall study: Candidate HPV-specific T-cell clones and common TCR motifs came from functional assays in a couple of HPV16-positive patients.

As regards this clone: The antigen is not known.

General observations from the study: Better recurrence-free survival went with HPV-responsive T-cell expansion in HPV16-positive patients.

Between the trimmed V and J ends, which lost 4 bases and 3 bases, there was a span of 11 bases. The CDR3 contains 14 residues. Germline V lookup: CDR1 ENHRY, CDR2 SYGVKD. Here immunoSEQ multiplex PCR was the method, and the copy in TCRdb shows in-frame clones only, minus some. Of approximately 12,000 clones listed, 86% are singletons. The chain couples TRBV10-3 to TRBJ2-3; D possibly matches TRBD1 or TRBD2 (7 bases each). This specimen was blood, taken from a patient who underwent chemoradiotherapy. The TCR comes from a human donor with HPV-associated anogenital cancer. CDR3 coding DNA: TGTGCCATCAGTGCAGGGGGGGAAACAGATACGCAGTATTTT. It specifies CAISAGGETDTQYF.